The 4 T cell receptor beta chains given below trace back to one sample, sequenced in a study of T cells in Graves' hyperthyroidism and ophthalmopathy. Amplified regions were TCR beta CDR3 sequences from RNA transcripts. The HTBI primer set was used in a first-round RT-PCR of the TCR CDR3. TCRdb called the multiplex PCR reads again in MiXCR, with one record for every CDR3 protein. This table has about 560,000 distinct CDR3 sequences, about half appearing once. The sample taken for sequencing was peripheral blood or thyroid tissue (not recorded which). The receptors were gathered from a woman under 30 with Graves' hyperthyroidism.

On this clonotype itself: The CDR3 carries no conserved terminal phenylalanine or tryptophan, so it likely arises from a read error. Because the CDR3's place on the DNA is in doubt, the DNA is left out and the CDR3 is given as listed by TCRdb. The chain joins TRBV20-1 to TRBJ2-5. The V gene's germline CDR1 is DFQATT and CDR2 SNEGSKA (reference sequence). Ends included, the CDR3 has 8 residues. CDR3 loop: CSARRTFT.

The chain combines TRBV29-1 with TRBJ1-2; 9 bases map to TRBD1. After removal of 8 bases from V and 7 bases from J, the junction contained 8 bases not matched to a gene. The CDR3 is made up of 12 amino acids. Germline lookup yields CDR1 SQVTM and CDR2 ANQGSEA. The CDR3 nucleotides are TGCAGCAGTTTAGGGACAGGGACTGGCTACACCTTC. Amino acid sequence: CSSLGTGTGYTF. The full variable domain, with the rest looked up from reference TRBV29-1 and TRBJ1-2, is SAVISQKPSRDICQRGTSLTIQCQVDSQVTMMFWYRQQPGQSLTLIATANQGSEATYESGFVIDKFPISRPNLTFSTLTVSNMSPEDSSIYLCSSLGTGTGYTFGSGTRLTVV.

The chain's CDR3 is CASSSKGTAIRGYTF. DNA of the CDR3: TGTGCCAGCAGTTCGAAGGGGACTGCGATACGGGGCTACACCTTC. The V gene is TRBV2, the J gene TRBJ1-2, with D tentatively TRBD1 (5 bases). This CDR3 has 15 residues. Trimming removed 5 bases at V and 8 bases at J, with 21 bases between. Germline-derived CDR1 and CDR2 are SNHLY and FYNNEI.

The V and J genes are TRBV4-1 and TRBJ2-7; D is unresolved. V was clipped by 6 bases and J by 5 bases, with 5 bases between them. The CDR3 extends over 10 amino acids. Germline CDR1 is MGHRA and CDR2 is YSYEKL. This chain's CDR3 is CASRWNEQYF. The CDR3 bases are TGCGCCAGCAGGTGGAACGAGCAGTACTTC.